This T cell receptor (beta chain) was identified in a study of blood T cell repertoires in COVID-19. Study in general: Researchers got acute and convalescent COVID-19 samples from the United States, Italy and Spain.

Original analysis: How many nucleated cells were present was estimated from reference gene primer amplification. The data were produced by immunoSEQ multiplex PCR, yet TCRdb's version contains in-frame clones alone and is incomplete. For V, J and clone size, that table is used; D and trimming come from the DNA. The profile covers tens of thousands of clones, with 75% to 85% appearing a single time and roughly 22% taken by the ten largest. Germline CDR1 and CDR2: SGHRS and YFSETQ. The CDR3 spans 15 residues. Trimming shortened V by 5 bases and J by 1 base, and 13 bases separated the two germline ends. This clone is a singleton in its sample.

The sequenced sample consisted of peripheral blood. This chain uses TRBV5-1 with TRBJ2-1; TRBD2 is a possible D gene (6 bases). This TCR was sampled from a woman in her seventies with acute or convalescent COVID-19. CDR3 sequence: CASRVLAQSYNEQFF. CDR3 in DNA: TGCGCCAGCAGAGTCCTAGCGCAATCCTACAATGAGCAGTTCTTC.